The text below deals with one T cell receptor beta chain. Its cognate antigen is unknown. These data come from a study of vaccination effects on CD4 cells after COVID-19. Antigen-specific CD4+ T cells were first expanded with viral peptide pools by the ViraFEST assay and only then sequenced. With 10 days of culture completed, CD4+ T cells were isolated. Among the vaccine recipients, none had a prior SARS-CoV-2 infection, and nucleocapsid antibodies were negative. TCRdb keeps only in-frame clones here, not all; method: immunoSEQ multiplex PCR. The sample shows just under 65,000 clones, over 70% of them seen only once. The source material was CD4+ T cells from PBMCs cultured with HCoV-OC43 spike peptides, sampled before COVID-19 vaccination. Regarding subset: HCoV-OC43 spike overlapping peptide pool stimulation. This receptor was obtained from a human donor who received a COVID-19 vaccine.

CDR3 sequence (DNA): TGTGCCAGCAGGGACAGGGGCCCTGAAGCTTTCTTT. Translated: CASRDRGPEAFF. The chain joins TRBV2 to TRBJ1-1; 9 bases are shared with TRBD1. V dropped 6 bases and J dropped 6; count of bases not matched to a gene: 2. This CDR3 region has 12 residues. Per germline, CDR1 SNHLY and CDR2 FYNNEI.